The present TCR beta chain was sequenced within a study of CD8+CD57+ T cells in acquired aplastic anemia. Study as a whole: CD4+ and CD8+ cells, once sorted, gave DNA averaging around 3.4 ug.

Comments on this clonotype: Its cognate antigen is unknown.

Genomic DNA, serving as template, underwent TCR beta VDJ and CDR3 profiling. One entry per CDR3 protein results from TCRdb running MiXCR on the reads. The table includes about 270,000 distinct CDR3 sequences, 56% detected once. V was cut by 0 bases and J by 4 bases, with 9 bases left in between. This CDR3 comprises 15 residues. Germline V CDR1 and CDR2: ENHRY, SYGVKD. Study-level findings and limits: Patients and controls shared twenty-nine CD8+ CDR3 sequences. CD8+ Simpson's diversity in patients was not significantly different from that in controls.

The receptor's source is a human donor with severe aplastic anemia or a healthy control (not recorded which). The J gene is TRBJ1-4, the V gene TRBV10-3; D not certain. The source material was sorted CD4+, CD8+, or CD8+CD57+ T cells (not recorded which) from PBMCs. CDR3 sequence: CAISESALDNEKLFF. Here the CDR3 DNA reads TGTGCCATCAGTGAGTCTGCTCTAGATAATGAAAAACTGTTTTTT.